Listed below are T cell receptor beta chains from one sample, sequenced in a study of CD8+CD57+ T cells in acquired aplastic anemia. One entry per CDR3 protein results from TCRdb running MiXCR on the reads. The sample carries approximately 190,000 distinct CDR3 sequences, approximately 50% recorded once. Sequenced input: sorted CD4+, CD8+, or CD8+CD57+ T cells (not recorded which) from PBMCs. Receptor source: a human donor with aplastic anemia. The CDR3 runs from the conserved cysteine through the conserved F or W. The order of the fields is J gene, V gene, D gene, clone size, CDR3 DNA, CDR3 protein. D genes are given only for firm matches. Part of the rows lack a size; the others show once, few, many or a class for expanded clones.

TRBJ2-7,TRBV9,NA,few,TGTGCCAGCAGCGTAGGTGTGGGCCTCTCCTACGAGCAGTACTTC,CASSVGVGLSYEQYF
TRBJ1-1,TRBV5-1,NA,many,TGCGCCAGCAGCCGGGACAAGAACACTGAAGCTTTCTTT,CASSRDKNTEAFF
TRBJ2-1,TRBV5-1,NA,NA,TGCGCCAGCAGCTTGACCCCGGGCCTCTTTTACAATGAGCAGTTCTTC,CASSLTPGLFYNEQFF
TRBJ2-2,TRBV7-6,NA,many,TGTGCCAGCAGCCGCGTGGGGACCGGGGAGCTGTTTTTT,CASSRVGTGELFF
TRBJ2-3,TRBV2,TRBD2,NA,TGTGCCACCCCAAACGGGACTAGCGGGAGGGATACGCAGTATTTT,CATPNGTSGRDTQYF
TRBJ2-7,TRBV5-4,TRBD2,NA,TGTGCCAGCAGACTGGACGGTAGCGGGGGGGCCTACGAGCAGTACTTC,CASRLDGSGGAYEQYF
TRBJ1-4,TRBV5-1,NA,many,TGCGCCAGCACTTCGGATGTGGACGAAAAACTGTTTTTT,CASTSDVDEKLFF
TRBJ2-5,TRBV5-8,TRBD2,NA,TGTGCCAGCAGGCAGGGACTAGCGTCAAGTCACCGGGAGACCCAGTACTTC,CASRQGLASSHRETQYF
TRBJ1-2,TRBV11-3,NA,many,TGTGCCAGCACGGGAGGGAATCTCGGCTACACCTTC,CASTGGNLGYTF
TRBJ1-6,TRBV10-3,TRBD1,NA,TGTGCCATCAGTGAGGACAGGGAAGTTTCACCCCTCCACTTT,CAISEDREVSPLHF
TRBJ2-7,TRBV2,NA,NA,TGTGCCAGCAGCCCGGCGTACTCGAAACACTACGAGCAGTACTTC,CASSPAYSKHYEQYF
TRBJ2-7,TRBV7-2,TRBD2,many,TGTGCCAGCAGGCTTATTAGCGGGAGCTCCTACGAGCAGTACTTC,CASRLISGSSYEQYF
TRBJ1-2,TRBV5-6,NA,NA,TGTGCCAGCACCGTCCCACCGGGTAATGGCTACACCTTC,CASTVPPGNGYTF
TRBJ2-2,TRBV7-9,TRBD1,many,TGTGCCAGCAGCGGGGACAGGAACACCGGGGAGCTGTTTTTT,CASSGDRNTGELFF
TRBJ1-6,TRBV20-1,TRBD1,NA,TGCAGTGCTAGGGGGGACAGGGAGATTTCACCCCTCCACTTT,CSARGDREISPLHF
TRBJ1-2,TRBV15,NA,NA,TGTGCCACCAGCAATGGCAACTATGGCTACACCTTC,CATSNGNYGYTF
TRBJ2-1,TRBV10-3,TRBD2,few,TGTGCCATCAGTGACACCACTAGCGGGAGTTCCAATGAGCAGTTCTTC,CAISDTTSGSSNEQFF
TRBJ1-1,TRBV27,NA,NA,TGTGCCAGCAGTTTATTGGACAGGAACACTGAAGCTTTCTTT,CASSLLDRNTEAFF
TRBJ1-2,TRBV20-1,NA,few,TGCAGTGCTACACAGGCGGTTGGTGGCTACACCTTC,CSATQAVGGYTF
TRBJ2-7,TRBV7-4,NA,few,TGTGCCAGCAGCCAGAACAGACTCTACGAGCAGTACTTC,CASSQNRLYEQYF
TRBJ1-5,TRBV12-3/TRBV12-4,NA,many,TGTGCCAGCACCTTGGGTCTGAGCCAGCCCCAGCATTTT,CASTLGLSQPQHF
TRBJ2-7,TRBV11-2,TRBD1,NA,TGTGCCAGCAGCTTGGGGCCCTCCTTACAGGGGATCGGCTACGACCAGTACTTC,CASSLGPSLQGIGYDQYF
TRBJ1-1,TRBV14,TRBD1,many,TGTGCCAGCAGCCAGGGACAGAACATGAACACTGAAGCTTTCTTT,CASSQGQNMNTEAFF
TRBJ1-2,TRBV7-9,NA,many,TGTGCCAGCAGCTTTTCACAAGAAGGGCGAGAGGGGGGCTACACCTTC,CASSFSQEGREGGYTF
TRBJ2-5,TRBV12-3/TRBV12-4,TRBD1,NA,TGTGCCAGCAGTCGGGACAGCCCACAGGAGACCCAGTACTTC,CASSRDSPQETQYF
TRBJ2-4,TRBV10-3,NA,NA,TGTGCCATCAGTGAAGGGAACAGGGAAAACATTCAGTACTTC,CAISEGNRENIQYF
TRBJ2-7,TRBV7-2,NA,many,TGTGCCAGCAGCTTAGCGCGGGCCTACGAGCAGTACTTC,CASSLARAYEQYF
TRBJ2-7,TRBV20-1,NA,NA,TGCAGTGCCAGGAACGCTGAGACCTACGAGCAGTACTTC,CSARNAETYEQYF
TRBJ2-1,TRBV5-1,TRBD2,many,TGCGCCAGCAGCTTGGTGCAGCGGGAGTTTTCGAATGAGCAGTTCTTC,CASSLVQREFSNEQFF
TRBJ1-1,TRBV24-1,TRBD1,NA,TGTGCCACCAGTGTAAGGACAGGGGGGATCACTGAAGCTTTCTTT,CATSVRTGGITEAFF
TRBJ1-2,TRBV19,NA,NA,TGTGCCTGTAGCCCGAGCGCGGGGGACTATGGCTACACCTTC,CACSPSAGDYGYTF
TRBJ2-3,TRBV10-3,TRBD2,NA,TGTGCCATCAGTGGAGCGGGAGTAAACACAGATACGCAGTATTTT,CAISGAGVNTDTQYF
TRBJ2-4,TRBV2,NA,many,TGTGCCAGCGACCAGGGGCTAGCCAAAAACATTCAGTACTTC,CASDQGLAKNIQYF
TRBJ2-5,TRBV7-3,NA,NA,TGTGCCAGCAGCTCTCGTCACGAGACCCAGTACTTC,CASSSRHETQYF
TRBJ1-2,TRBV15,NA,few,TGTGCCACCAGCCTGGGGCCTAACTATGGCTACACCTTC,CATSLGPNYGYTF
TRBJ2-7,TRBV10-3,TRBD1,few,TGTGCCATCAGTGGGAGGACAGGGACCTACGAGCAGTACTTC,CAISGRTGTYEQYF
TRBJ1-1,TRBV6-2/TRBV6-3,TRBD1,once,TGTACCAGCAGCACAGGGGTGGGCAGAAAGAACACTGAAGCTTTCTTT,CTSSTGVGRKNTEAFF
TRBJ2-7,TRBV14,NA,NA,TGTGCCAGCAGCCCGGACACCTCCTACGAGCAGTACTTC,CASSPDTSYEQYF
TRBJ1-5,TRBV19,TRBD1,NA,TGTGCCAGTAGTATAGCGACAGGGGAAGATCAGCCCCAGCATTTT,CASSIATGEDQPQHF
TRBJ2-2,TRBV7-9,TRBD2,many,TGTGCCAGCAGCCAATTAGCAAGCGGGAGGTTTTCCGGGGAGCTGTTTTTT,CASSQLASGRFSGELFF
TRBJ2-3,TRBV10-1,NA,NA,TGCGCCAGCAGTGCAACGCAACGGTGGGATACGCAGTATTTT,CASSATQRWDTQYF
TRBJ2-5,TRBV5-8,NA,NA,TGTGCCAGCAGCACCTTCCAAGAGACCCAGTACTTC,CASSTFQETQYF
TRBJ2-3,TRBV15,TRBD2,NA,TGTGCCACCAGCACTAGGACTAGCGGGGCCTCAGATACGCAGTATTTT,CATSTRTSGASDTQYF
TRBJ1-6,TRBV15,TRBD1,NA,TGTGCCACCAGCAGAGAGGGACAGGACCGCTTAAGTTCACCCTTCCACTTT,CATSREGQDRLSSPFHF
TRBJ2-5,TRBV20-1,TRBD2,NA,TGCAGTGCTAGACTAGCGGGGGGGCCCCGGGAGACCCAGTACTTC,CSARLAGGPRETQYF
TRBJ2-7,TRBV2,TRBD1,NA,TGTGCCAGCACGGTGGGACAGGTCGCCTACGAGCAGTACTTC,CASTVGQVAYEQYF
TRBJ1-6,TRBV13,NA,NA,TGTGCCAGCGGGTTCAGAGATTCACCCCTCCACTTT,CASGFRDSPLHF
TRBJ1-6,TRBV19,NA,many,TGTGCCAGTAGTATTTCTGGGAAGGGTTCACCCCTCCACTTT,CASSISGKGSPLHF
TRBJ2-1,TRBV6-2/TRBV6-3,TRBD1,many,TGTGCCAGCAGTTACCGGGACAGGGGTGAGCAGTTCTTC,CASSYRDRGEQFF
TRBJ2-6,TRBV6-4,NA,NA,TGTGCCAGCAGTGACTCTTACGCGGGCTCTGGGGCCAACGTCCTGACTTTC,CASSDSYAGSGANVLTF
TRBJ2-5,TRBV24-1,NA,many,TGTGCCACCAGTGATCCACCGGGGGCCCAGTACTTC,CATSDPPGAQYF
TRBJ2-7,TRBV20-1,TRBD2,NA,TGCAGTGCTAGGGACCCGACTAGCGGCGAGCAGTACTTC,CSARDPTSGEQYF
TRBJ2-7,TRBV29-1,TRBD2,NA,TGCAGCGTTCTTGGACTAGCGGGAGGAGAGGGGGGCGAGCAGTACTTC,CSVLGLAGGEGGEQYF